Each of the 5 T cell receptor beta chains below was sequenced from the same sample in a study of shared clonotypes between healthy human individuals. TCRdb's table, derived via immunoSEQ multiplex PCR, lists solely in-frame clones and lacks some. Of hundreds of thousands of clones listed, less than 85% are singletons. Sequencing input: memory CD4+ T cells sorted from blood. Subset of the sample: CD45RA-negative fraction. The source is a woman in her 30s in good health.

V gene TRBV15 combines with J gene TRBJ2-1; D call uncertain. CDR3 length: 14 residues. V was shortened by 0 bases and J by 8 bases, with 11 bases between the two germline ends. Germline CDR1 reads LNHNV; CDR2 reads YYDKDF (reference sequence). CDR3 protein: CATSRDRWSDEQFF. Written as DNA, the CDR3 is TGTGCCACCAGCAGAGATCGTTGGTCAGATGAGCAGTTCTTC.

The chain employs TRBV23-1 and TRBJ2-5; 9 nucleotides line up with TRBD1. Judging by the DNA end, TRBJ2-7 fits better; the J call may be wrong. TRBV23-1 is treated as an ORF (open reading frame) with a function not yet certain. The CDR3 totals 17 residues. The CDR3 region is CASSQRSPGQGPYEQYF. The CDR3 nucleotides read TGCGCCAGCAGTCAACGAAGTCCGGGACAGGGACCCTACGAGCAGTACTTC.

This rearrangement joins TRBV5-1 to TRBJ2-7; weak D call: TRBD1 (6 bases). V was shortened by 4 bases and J by 2 bases, with 16 bases between the two germline ends. CDR3 size: 15 residues. The V gene's germline CDR1 is SGHRS and CDR2 YFSETQ. The CDR3 here is CASSHSGTSTYEQYF. The CDR3 region has the DNA TGCGCCAGCAGCCATTCCGGGACATCCACCTACGAGCAGTACTTC.

The rearrangement uses TRBV9 and TRBJ1-2, with no clear D. The CDR3 contains 11 residues. Looked up from germline, CDR1 is SGDLS and CDR2 is YYNGEE. V lost 3 bases and J 8 bases, leaving 8 bases between the germline ends. CDR3 residues: CASSGLGGYTF. The CDR3 bases are TGTGCCAGCAGCGGCCTTGGAGGCTACACCTTC.

The gene calls are TRBV6-5 and TRBJ2-5, with 11 bases matching TRBD1. Germline V gene lookup returns CDR1 MNHEY and CDR2 SVGAGI. CDR3 length equals 15 residues. The V gene end was trimmed by 5 bases and the J gene end by 5 bases; junction bases not matched to a gene: 7. CDR3 amino acids: CASSLGTGGRETQYF. CDR3 nucleotide sequence: TGTGCCAGCAGTCTGGGGACAGGGGGAAGGGAGACCCAGTACTTC.